Below are 6 T cell receptor beta chains sequenced from a single sample in a study of cytomegalovirus exposure and HLA in healthy donors. The PCR contained 60 Vbeta and 13 Jbeta primers. Clones were sequenced by immunoSEQ multiplex PCR, and TCRdb holds only the in-frame ones, with some missing. The repertoire holds over 200,000 clones, with more than 70% as singletons. Specimen: PBMCs. The receptors originated from a human donor in good health.

The V call is TRBV5-1, the J call TRBJ2-3; 8 bases fit TRBD2. V was clipped by 3 bases and J by 0 bases; unmatched bases: 6. Germline CDR1 reads SGHRS; CDR2 reads YFSETQ. This CDR3 region has 16 residues. The CDR3 loop reads CASSSYSGISTDTQYF. The CDR3 bases are TGCGCCAGCAGCTCTTATAGCGGGATAAGCACAGATACGCAGTATTTT.

This clone was counted only a few times. This chain uses TRBV4-3 with TRBJ2-7; 8 nucleotides match TRBD2. The V segment lost 3 bases and the J segment 2 bases; nucleotides outside the gene matches: 12. From germline, CDR1 is LGHNA and CDR2 YSLEER. CDR3 length equals 17 residues. The CDR3 coding sequence is TGCGCCAGCAGCCATCCGCGGGGGGACGGTGGAACCTACGAGCAGTACTTC. This translates into CASSHPRGDGGTYEQYF.

The rearrangement uses TRBV6-1 and TRBJ1-2; D not resolved. This CDR3 comprises 14 residues. V lost 3 bases to trimming and J lost 2 bases, with 10 bases between them. CDR1 MNHNS and CDR2 SASEGT come from the germline V gene. CDR3 nucleotides: TGTGCCAGCAGTGAGGCCGGAGCCAACTATGGCTACACCTTC. It specifies CASSEAGANYGYTF.

To note about this clone: A junction boundary mismatches the germline segment, possibly from a read error. The chain uses TRBV7-9 and TRBJ2-4, with D tentatively TRBD2 (5 bases). CDR3 length: 14 amino acids. Germline V CDR1 and CDR2: SEHNR, FQNEAQ (reference sequence). This chain's CDR3 is CSSSLGLAKNIQYF. Here the CDR3 DNA reads TGTTCCAGCAGCTTAGGACTAGCCAAAAACATTCAGTACTTC.

Only a few counts were recorded for this clone. Different DNA sequences within this sample yield the same CDR3. V and J are TRBV5-1 and TRBJ1-5; TRBD1 aligns across 8 bases. Unmatched junction bases numbered 2, after V lost 4 bases and J lost 2 bases. This CDR3 has 14 amino acids. The V gene's germline CDR1 is SGHRS and CDR2 YFSETQ. The CDR3 protein is CASSQTGGNQPQHF. In nucleotides, the CDR3 is TGCGCCAGCAGCCAGACAGGGGGCAATCAGCCCCAGCATTTT.

Worth noting for this clone: In the same sample, other DNA sequences code for this CDR3. This chain links TRBV7-6 with TRBJ2-3; no definite D call. This CDR3 is built from 17 residues. Germline values: CDR1 SGHVS, CDR2 FNYEAQ. V lost 5 bases to trimming and J lost 2 bases, with 20 bases between them. CDR3 DNA sequence: TGTGCCAGCAGCCTAGATTTTCTAGGCCTTGTCACAGATACGCAGTATTTT. Amino acids: CASSLDFLGLVTDTQYF. Full variable domain (rest looked up from reference TRBV7-6 and TRBJ2-3): GAGVSQSPRYKVTKRGQDVALRCDPISGHVSLYWYRQALGQGPEFLTYFNYEAQQDKSGLPNDRFSAERPEGSISTLTIQRTEQRDSAMYRCASSLDFLGLVTDTQYFGPGTRLTVL.